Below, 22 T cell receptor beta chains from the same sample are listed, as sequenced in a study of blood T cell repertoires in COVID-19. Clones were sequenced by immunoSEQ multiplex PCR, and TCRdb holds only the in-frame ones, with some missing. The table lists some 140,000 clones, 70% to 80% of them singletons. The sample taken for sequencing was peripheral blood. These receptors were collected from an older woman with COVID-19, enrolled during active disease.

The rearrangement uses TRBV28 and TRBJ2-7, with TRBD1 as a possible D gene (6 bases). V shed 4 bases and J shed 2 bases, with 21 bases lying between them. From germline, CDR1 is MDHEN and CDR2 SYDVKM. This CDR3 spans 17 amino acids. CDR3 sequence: CASSWSLRTATTYEQYF. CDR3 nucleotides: TGTGCCAGCAGTTGGTCCCTACGGACAGCGACGACCTACGAGCAGTACTTC.

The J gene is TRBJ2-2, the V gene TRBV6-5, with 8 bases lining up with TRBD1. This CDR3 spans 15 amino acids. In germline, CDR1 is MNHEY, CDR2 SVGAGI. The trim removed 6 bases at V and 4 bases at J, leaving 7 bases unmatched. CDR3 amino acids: CASSPLQGGTGELFF. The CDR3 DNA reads TGTGCCAGCAGCCCATTACAGGGGGGCACCGGGGAGCTGTTTTTT.

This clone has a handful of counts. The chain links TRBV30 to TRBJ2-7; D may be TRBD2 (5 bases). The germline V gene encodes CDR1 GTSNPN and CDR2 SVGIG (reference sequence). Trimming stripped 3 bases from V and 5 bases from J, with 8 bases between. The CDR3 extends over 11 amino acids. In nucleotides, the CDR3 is TGTGCCTGGAGCGGGGAGCACGAGCAGTACTTC. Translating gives CAWSGEHEQYF.

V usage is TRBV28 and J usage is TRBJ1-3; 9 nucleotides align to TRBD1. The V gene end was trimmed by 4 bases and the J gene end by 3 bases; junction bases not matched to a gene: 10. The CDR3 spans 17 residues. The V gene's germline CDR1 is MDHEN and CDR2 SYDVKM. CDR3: CASSSPTGTGFGNTIYF. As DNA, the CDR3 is TGTGCCAGCAGTTCCCCAACGGGGACAGGGTTTGGAAACACCATATATTTT.

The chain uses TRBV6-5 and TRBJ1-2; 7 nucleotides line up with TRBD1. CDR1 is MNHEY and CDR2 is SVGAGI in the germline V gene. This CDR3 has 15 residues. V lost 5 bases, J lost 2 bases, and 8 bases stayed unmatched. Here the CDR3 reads CASSPTGVANYGYTF. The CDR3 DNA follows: TGTGCCAGCAGTCCAACAGGGGTGGCGAACTATGGCTACACCTTC.

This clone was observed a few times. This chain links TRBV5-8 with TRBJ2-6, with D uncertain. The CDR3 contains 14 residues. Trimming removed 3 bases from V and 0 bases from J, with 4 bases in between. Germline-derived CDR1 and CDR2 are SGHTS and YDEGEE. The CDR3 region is CASSSVSGANVLTF. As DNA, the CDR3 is TGTGCCAGCAGCTCCGTCTCTGGGGCCAACGTCCTGACTTTC.

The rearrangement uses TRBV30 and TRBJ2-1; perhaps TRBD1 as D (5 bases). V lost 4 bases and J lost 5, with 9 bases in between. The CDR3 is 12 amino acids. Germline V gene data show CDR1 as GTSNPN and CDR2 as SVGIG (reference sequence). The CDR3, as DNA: TGTGCCTGGACAGGGTCCCACAATGAGCAGTTCTTC. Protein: CAWTGSHNEQFF.

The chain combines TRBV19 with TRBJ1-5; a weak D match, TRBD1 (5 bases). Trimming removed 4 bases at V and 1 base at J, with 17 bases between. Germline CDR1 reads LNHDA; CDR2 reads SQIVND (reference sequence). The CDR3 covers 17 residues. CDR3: CASSKARVEVSNQPQHF. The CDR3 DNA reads TGTGCCAGTAGTAAGGCCAGGGTTGAGGTAAGCAATCAGCCCCAGCATTTT.

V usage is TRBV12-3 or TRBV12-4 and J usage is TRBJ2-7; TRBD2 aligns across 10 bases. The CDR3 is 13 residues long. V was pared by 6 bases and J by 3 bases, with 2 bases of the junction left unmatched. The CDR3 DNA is TGTGCCAGCAGGGCTAGCGGGGGCTACGAGCAGTACTTC. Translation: CASRASGGYEQYF.

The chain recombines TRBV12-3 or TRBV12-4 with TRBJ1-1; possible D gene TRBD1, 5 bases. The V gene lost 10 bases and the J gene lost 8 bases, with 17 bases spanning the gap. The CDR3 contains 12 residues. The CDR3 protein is CATQGMGREAFF. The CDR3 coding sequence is TGTGCCACCCAGGGTATGGGGCGAGAAGCTTTCTTT.

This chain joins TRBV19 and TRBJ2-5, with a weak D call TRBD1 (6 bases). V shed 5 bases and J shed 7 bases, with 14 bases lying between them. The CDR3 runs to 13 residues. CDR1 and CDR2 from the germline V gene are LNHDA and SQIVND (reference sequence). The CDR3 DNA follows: TGTGCCAGTAGTTCGGGACCCAGGGGGACCCAGTACTTC. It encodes CASSSGPRGTQYF.

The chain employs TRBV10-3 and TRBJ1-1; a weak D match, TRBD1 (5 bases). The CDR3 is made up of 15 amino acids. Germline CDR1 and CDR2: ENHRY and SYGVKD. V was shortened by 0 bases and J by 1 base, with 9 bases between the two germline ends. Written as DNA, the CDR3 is TGTGCCATCAGTGAGTCCAGGGTAGGGAACACTGAAGCTTTCTTT. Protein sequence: CAISESRVGNTEAFF.

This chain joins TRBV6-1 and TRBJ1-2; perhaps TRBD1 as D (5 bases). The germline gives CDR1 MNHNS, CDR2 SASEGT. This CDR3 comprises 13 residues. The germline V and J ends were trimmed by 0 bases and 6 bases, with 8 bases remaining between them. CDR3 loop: CASSEAGVDGYTF. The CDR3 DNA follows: TGTGCCAGCAGTGAAGCAGGGGTGGATGGCTACACCTTC.

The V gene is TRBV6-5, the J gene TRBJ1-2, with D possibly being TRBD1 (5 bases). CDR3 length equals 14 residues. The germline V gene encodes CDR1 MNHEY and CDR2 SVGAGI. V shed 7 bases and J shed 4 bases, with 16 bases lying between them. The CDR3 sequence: CASTRTWEGYGYTF. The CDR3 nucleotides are TGTGCCAGCACCAGGACATGGGAGGGCTATGGCTACACCTTC.

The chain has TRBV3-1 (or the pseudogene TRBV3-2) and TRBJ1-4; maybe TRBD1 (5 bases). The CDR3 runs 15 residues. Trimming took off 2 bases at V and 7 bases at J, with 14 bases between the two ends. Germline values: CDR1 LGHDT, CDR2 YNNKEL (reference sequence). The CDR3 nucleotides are TGTGCCAGCAGCCAAAAATCCGCGGGGGGTGAAAAACTGTTTTTT. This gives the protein CASSQKSAGGEKLFF.

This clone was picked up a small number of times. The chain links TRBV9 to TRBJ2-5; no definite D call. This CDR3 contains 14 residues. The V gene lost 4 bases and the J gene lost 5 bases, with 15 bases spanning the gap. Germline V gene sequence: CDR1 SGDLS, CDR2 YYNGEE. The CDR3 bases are TGTGCCAGCAGCCGTTCGCCTGATCGGGAGACCCAGTACTTC. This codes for CASSRSPDRETQYF.

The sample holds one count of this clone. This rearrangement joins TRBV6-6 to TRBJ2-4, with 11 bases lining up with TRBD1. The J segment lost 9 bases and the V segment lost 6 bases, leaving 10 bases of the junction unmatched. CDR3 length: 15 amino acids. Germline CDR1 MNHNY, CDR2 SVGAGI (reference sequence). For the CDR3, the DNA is TGTGCCAGCAGGCCCACACCGGGACAGGGGGTCATTCAGTACTTC. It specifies CASRPTPGQGVIQYF.

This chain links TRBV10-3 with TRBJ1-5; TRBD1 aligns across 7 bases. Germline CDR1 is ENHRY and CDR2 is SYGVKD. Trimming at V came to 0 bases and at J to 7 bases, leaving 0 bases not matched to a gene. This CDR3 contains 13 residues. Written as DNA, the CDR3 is TGTGCCATCAGTGAGTCCAGGGGGCAGCCCCAGCATTTT. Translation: CAISESRGQPQHF.

The CDR3 reads CASSERDRGLGSRAAFF. The CDR3 nucleotides read TGTGCCAGCAGTGAACGGGACAGGGGGCTCGGGAGTCGTGCAGCTTTCTTT. The chain carries TRBV6-1 and TRBJ1-1; 12 bases line up with TRBD1. The CDR3 sequence is 17 residues long. The V segment lost 2 bases and the J segment 10 bases; nucleotides outside the gene matches: 14. Germline lookup yields CDR1 MNHNS and CDR2 SASEGT.

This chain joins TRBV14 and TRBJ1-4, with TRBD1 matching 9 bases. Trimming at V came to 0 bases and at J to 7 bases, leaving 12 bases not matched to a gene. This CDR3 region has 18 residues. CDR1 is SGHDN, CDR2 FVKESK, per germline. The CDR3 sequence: CASSQDLGTGKESEKLFF. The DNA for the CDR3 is TGTGCCAGCAGCCAAGATCTCGGGACAGGGAAAGAGAGTGAAAAACTGTTTTTT.

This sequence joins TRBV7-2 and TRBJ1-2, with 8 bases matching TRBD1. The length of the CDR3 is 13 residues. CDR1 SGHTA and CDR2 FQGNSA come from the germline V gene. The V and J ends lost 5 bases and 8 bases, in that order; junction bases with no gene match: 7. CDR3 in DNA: TGTGCCAGCAGCCAACAGGGGGGGGACGGCTACACCTTC. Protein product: CASSQQGGDGYTF.

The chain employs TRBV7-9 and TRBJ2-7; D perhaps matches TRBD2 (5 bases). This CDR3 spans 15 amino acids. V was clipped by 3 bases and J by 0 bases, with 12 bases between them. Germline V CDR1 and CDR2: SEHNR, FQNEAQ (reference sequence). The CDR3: CASSFSPGFSYEQYF. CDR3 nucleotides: TGTGCCAGCAGCTTTAGTCCGGGGTTCTCCTACGAGCAGTACTTC.